The entry below gives a single T cell receptor beta chain sequence along with its context. Its antigen is unknown. The data were obtained in a study of shared clonotypes between healthy human individuals. Study findings and constraints: The donor pool, a small one, limited the genetic and exposure-history diversity represented.

Germline-derived CDR1 and CDR2 are SGHTA and FQGNSA. The V end was cut by 3 bases, the J end by 8 bases, with 16 bases between. This CDR3 region has 14 residues. Profiling relied on immunoSEQ multiplex PCR, and the TCRdb table lists in-frame clones only, not all of them. Among about 2 million clones listed, around 95% were seen once. The specimen was naive CD4+ T cells sorted from blood. Stated subset: CD45RA+ positively selected. The V and J genes are TRBV7-2 and TRBJ1-2; tentative D call: TRBD1 (5 bases). This receptor was identified in a man younger than 35 in good health. CDR3 in amino acids: CASSFDRELRGYTF. The CDR3 DNA reads TGTGCCAGCAGCTTTGACAGAGAACTTCGAGGCTACACCTTC.